The rows below give T cell receptor beta chains drawn from one sample of a study of OX40 agonist ivuxolimab in advanced cancers. TCRdb's table, derived via immunoSEQ multiplex PCR, lists solely in-frame clones and lacks some. This sample carries 20,000 to 30,000 clones, about 76% of them seen once, and the ten largest clones take approximately 2.2%. The material was CD4+ or CD8+ T cells sorted from blood, obtained in a trial of the OX40 agonist ivuxolimab. These receptors all come from an adult with an advanced solid tumor such as melanoma, head and neck, liver or kidney cancer. Each CDR3 is given with its conserved first and last residue. D genes are given only for firm matches. The size field is filled for only some rows; it gives once, few, many or a size class.

-,-,TRBJ2-7,14,TRBV6-5,CASSYSHSSYEQYF,TGTGCCAGCAGTTACTCGCACAGCTCCTACGAGCAGTACTTC
-,-,TRBJ2-3,15,TRBV7-9,CASSLVGSSTDTQYF,TGTGCCAGCAGCTTAGTCGGATCTAGCACAGATACGCAGTATTTT
-,-,TRBJ2-7,14,TRBV18,CASSPAGSSYEQYF,TGTGCCAGCTCACCCGCGGGATCTAGCTACGAGCAGTACTTC
-,TRBD1,TRBJ2-5,14,TRBV5-1,CASSQQGNQETQYF,TGCGCCAGCAGCCAACAGGGGAATCAAGAGACCCAGTACTTC
-,-,TRBJ1-2,14,TRBV5-1,CASSLFAGDYGYTF,TGCGCCAGCAGCTTGTTTGCAGGGGACTATGGCTACACCTTC
few,TRBD2,TRBJ2-1,15,TRBV4-2,CASSASGRSYNEQFF,TGTGCCAGCAGCGCTAGCGGACGCTCCTACAATGAGCAGTTCTTC
-,-,TRBJ2-7,14,TRBV7-8,CASSLVLLDGRQYF,TGTGCCAGCAGCTTAGTACTGCTTGACGGCCGGCAGTACTTC
-,-,TRBJ2-1,13,TRBV2,CASRRDPVYEQFF,TGTGCCAGCAGGCGGGACCCTGTATATGAGCAGTTCTTC
-,-,TRBJ2-3,14,TRBV4-2,CASSQDGGADTQYF,TGTGCCAGCAGCCAAGACGGGGGAGCAGATACGCAGTATTTT
-,-,TRBJ1-6,16,TRBV5-1,CASSSSPGGEGSPLHF,TGCGCCAGCAGCTCCAGCCCTGGGGGAGAAGGGTCACCCCTCCACTTT
-,TRBD1,TRBJ2-3,17,TRBV18,CASSRYPQGSATDTQYF,TGTGCCAGCTCACGGTACCCACAGGGGTCGGCCACAGATACGCAGTATTTT
-,-,TRBJ1-2,16,TRBV28,CASNQAGRGSNYGYTF,TGTGCCAGCAACCAAGCGGGGAGGGGGTCTAACTATGGCTACACCTTC
-,-,TRBJ1-4,18,TRBV7-2,CASSQGKQMRATNEKLFF,TGTGCCAGCAGCCAGGGGAAACAGATGAGGGCAACTAATGAAAAACTGTTTTTT
-,TRBD2,TRBJ2-1,17,TRBV18,CASSPLIKTSGYNEQFF,TGTGCCAGCTCACCACTCATTAAAACTAGCGGTTACAATGAGCAGTTCTTC
-,-,TRBJ2-2,13,TRBV30,CARTGMRTGELFF,TGTGCTCGCACAGGGATGAGAACCGGGGAGCTGTTTTTT
once,TRBD1,TRBJ1-1,13,TRBV29-1,CSVDQGVDTEAFF,TGCAGCGTTGATCAGGGGGTGGACACTGAAGCTTTCTTT
few,-,TRBJ2-2,13,TRBV23-1,CASSHVLHRELFF,TGCGCCAGCAGTCACGTCTTGCACCGGGAGCTGTTTTTT
-,-,TRBJ2-5,13,TRBV30,CAWSKSLEETQYF,TGTGCCTGGAGTAAGTCTTTGGAAGAGACCCAGTACTTC
-,-,TRBJ1-2,10,TRBV30,CAWGYYGYTF,TGTGCCTGGGGGTACTATGGCTACACCTTC
-,-,TRBJ2-6,13,TRBV30,CAWRGSGANVLTF,TGTGCCTGGAGGGGATCTGGGGCCAACGTCCTGACTTTC
-,-,TRBJ2-7,16,TRBV11-2,CASSPLGGGKSHEQYF,TGTGCCAGCAGCCCACTGGGAGGGGGAAAATCCCACGAGCAGTACTTC
-,TRBD2,TRBJ2-1,14,TRBV28,CASSLRGGSNEQFF,TGTGCCAGCAGCTTGCGCGGGGGAAGTAATGAGCAGTTCTTC
-,-,TRBJ1-1,13,TRBV4-3,CASSATVNTEAFF,TGCGCCAGCAGCGCAACAGTGAACACTGAAGCTTTCTTT
-,TRBD1,TRBJ1-1,14,TRBV30,CAWNLNRGETEAFF,TGTGCCTGGAACCTTAACAGGGGAGAGACTGAAGCTTTCTTT
few,-,TRBJ2-7,14,TRBV2,CASSGTAGSYEQYF,TGTGCCAGCAGTGGTACGGCGGGCTCCTACGAGCAGTACTTC
-,-,TRBJ1-2,12,TRBV7-2,CASSLNDGGYTF,TGTGCCAGCAGCTTGAATGATGGTGGCTACACCTTC
-,-,TRBJ1-2,14,TRBV21-1,CASTIQTDSHGYTF,TGTGCCAGCACCATACAGACCGACTCTCATGGCTACACCTTC
-,-,TRBJ1-5,14,TRBV2,CASSEGQFNQPQHF,TGTGCCAGCAGTGAAGGGCAGTTCAATCAGCCCCAGCATTTT
-,-,TRBJ2-5,13,TRBV27,CASSLRNRETQYF,TGTGCCAGCAGTTTGAGGAATAGAGAGACCCAGTACTTC
-,-,TRBJ2-1,15,TRBV18,CASSPPHVNRDEQFF,TGTGCCAGCTCACCACCCCACGTGAACCGCGATGAGCAGTTCTTC
-,-,TRBJ2-3,14,TRBV27,CASSPTFSADTQYF,TGTGCCAGCAGTCCCACCTTTAGCGCAGATACGCAGTATTTT
-,TRBD2,TRBJ2-1,17,TRBV5-5,CASSLRLSGDLYNEQFF,TGTGCCAGCAGCTTGAGACTAAGCGGGGATTTGTACAATGAGCAGTTCTTC
-,-,TRBJ2-6,15,TRBV9,CASSVAGAGANVLTF,TGTGCCAGCAGCGTAGCCGGGGCTGGGGCCAACGTCCTGACTTTC
-,-,TRBJ1-2,15,TRBV6-1,CASSEAWSTNYGYTF,TGTGCCAGCAGTGAAGCTTGGAGCACTAACTATGGCTACACCTTC
-,-,TRBJ2-7,14,TRBV18,CASSPYGGTYEQYF,TGTGCCAGCTCACCATATGGGGGGACCTACGAGCAGTACTTC
-,-,TRBJ2-7,15,TRBV11-2,CASSLGPKTTYEQYF,TGTGCCAGCAGCTTAGGGCCGAAAACAACCTACGAGCAGTACTTC
-,-,TRBJ2-7,17,TRBV10-2,CASSALPIVADFYEQYF,TGCGCCAGCAGTGCTCTCCCCATTGTGGCCGACTTCTACGAGCAGTACTTC
-,TRBD1,TRBJ2-3,17,TRBV5-1,CASSISPSGTATDTQYF,TGCGCCAGCAGCATCTCCCCGTCCGGGACAGCCACAGATACGCAGTATTTT
-,-,TRBJ1-2,15,TRBV6-5,CASSYSLRFNYGYTF,TGTGCCAGCAGTTATTCCCTCCGTTTTAACTATGGCTACACCTTC
-,-,TRBJ1-3,14,TRBV11-2,CASSLAGTKNTIYF,TGTGCCAGCAGCTTAGCCGGGACAAAGAACACCATATATTTT
-,-,TRBJ2-7,13,TRBV5-4,CASSGMGAYEQYF,TGTGCCAGCAGCGGGATGGGGGCCTACGAGCAGTACTTC
-,-,TRBJ2-3,15,TRBV7-6,CASSPRPANTDTQYF,TGTGCCAGCAGCCCCCGGCCAGCAAACACAGATACGCAGTATTTT
-,-,TRBJ2-2,13,TRBV7-3,CASSFRDQGELFF,TGTGCCAGCAGCTTCAGGGACCAGGGGGAGCTGTTTTTT
-,-,TRBJ2-3,16,TRBV5-1,CASSSGGSGFPDTQYF,TGCGCCAGCAGCTCTGGGGGAAGCGGGTTCCCAGATACGCAGTATTTT
-,-,TRBJ2-7,14,TRBV4-3,CASSPETHSYEQYF,TGCGCCAGCAGCCCGGAGACGCATTCCTACGAGCAGTACTTC
-,-,TRBJ2-3,19,TRBV6-4,CASSDSSREGATCTDTQYF,TGTGCCAGCAGTGACTCCTCCCGTGAAGGGGCCACCTGCACAGATACGCAGTATTTT
-,-,TRBJ2-1,17,TRBV25-1,CASSDLTRGSSYNEQFF,TGTGCCAGCAGTGACCTCACACGGGGGAGCTCCTACAATGAGCAGTTCTTC
once,TRBD2,TRBJ2-7,16,TRBV7-8,CASSPLGSGPFYEQYF,TGTGCCAGCAGCCCTCTTGGTAGCGGGCCCTTTTACGAGCAGTACTTC
-,TRBD1,TRBJ1-4,14,TRBV6-6,CASSIRGLGEKLFF,TGTGCCAGCAGCATCAGGGGGCTGGGGGAAAAACTGTTTTTT
-,-,TRBJ2-7,15,TRBV9,CASSVGTTATYEQYF,TGTGCCAGCAGCGTAGGAACAACTGCCACCTACGAGCAGTACTTC
-,-,TRBJ1-4,15,TRBV11-2,CASSPLRRTNEKLFF,TGTGCTAGCAGCCCCCTGAGGCGAACTAATGAAAAACTGTTTTTT
-,-,TRBJ2-6,16,TRBV2,CASSEMGASGANVLTF,TGTGCCAGCAGTGAAATGGGGGCGTCCGGGGCCAACGTCCTGACTTTC
-,TRBD1,TRBJ1-3,14,TRBV2,CASSAAGQRNTIYF,TGTGCCAGCAGTGCCGCGGGACAGAGAAACACCATATATTTT
-,TRBD2,TRBJ2-1,18,TRBV19,CASRGLAGGQSSYNEQFF,TGTGCCAGTAGGGGACTAGCGGGAGGCCAGAGCTCCTACAATGAGCAGTTCTTC
-,-,TRBJ1-1,15,TRBV5-1,CASGSDANVNTEAFF,TGCGCCAGCGGCTCGGACGCCAACGTGAACACTGAAGCTTTCTTT
-,TRBD1,TRBJ1-6,19,TRBV11-2,CASSLGGQWGSSYNSPLHF,TGTGCCAGCAGCTTAGGGGGACAGTGGGGAAGCTCCTATAATTCACCCCTCCACTTT